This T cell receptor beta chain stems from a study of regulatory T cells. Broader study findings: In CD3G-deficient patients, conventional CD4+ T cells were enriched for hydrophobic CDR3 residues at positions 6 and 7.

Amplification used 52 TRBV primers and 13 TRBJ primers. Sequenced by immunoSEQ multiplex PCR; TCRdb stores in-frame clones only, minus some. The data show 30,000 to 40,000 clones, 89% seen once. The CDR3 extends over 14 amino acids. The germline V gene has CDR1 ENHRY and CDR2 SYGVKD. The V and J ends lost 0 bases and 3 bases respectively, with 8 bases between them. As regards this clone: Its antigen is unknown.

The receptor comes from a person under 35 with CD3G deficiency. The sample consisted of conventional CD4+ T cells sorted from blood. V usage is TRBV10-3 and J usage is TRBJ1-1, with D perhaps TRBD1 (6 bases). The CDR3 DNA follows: TGTGCCATCAGTGAGTCAGGGGGGCACACTGAAGCTTTCTTT. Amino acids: CAISESGGHTEAFF.